The text below deals with one T cell receptor (beta chain). This specimen belongs to a study of blood T cell repertoires in COVID-19. The wider study: In each case, the material was cDNA or gDNA derived from T cells, B-cell-depleted T cells, or PBMCs.

Repertoires were generated with immunoSEQ multiplex PCR, while TCRdb's copy carries only in-frame clones and drops some. The sample lists around 35,000 clones; more than 80% were seen once. Sequencing used peripheral blood. This clonotype was sampled from a human donor in a cohort sampled during active COVID-19.

CDR3 residues: CAISGGASGRTGELFF. CDR3 sequence (DNA): TGTGCCATCAGTGGCGGGGCTAGCGGGAGAACCGGGGAGCTGTTTTTT. This chain links TRBV10-3 with TRBJ2-2; 10 nucleotides align to TRBD2. The V gene end was trimmed by 4 bases and the J gene end by 5 bases; junction bases not matched to a gene: 7. Germline-derived CDR1 and CDR2 are ENHRY and SYGVKD. The CDR3 consists of 16 residues.